Given below is one T cell receptor beta chain in context. Its target is not known. The CDR3 length is 14 residues. CDR1 is SGDLS and CDR2 is YYNGEE in the germline V gene. The germline V and J ends were trimmed by 3 bases and 2 bases, with 11 bases remaining between them. CD45RO/CCR7/CD25/CD127/CD95/CD27 separated CD4+ naive, central memory, regulatory and stem cell-like memory cells by sorting. This sample was included in a study of beta chain features in type 1 diabetes. Overall study: In age, gender and cell yields, patients were similar to healthy donors. Study-wide results and caveats: Shorter TCRB CDR3s, moderately but significantly so, marked every one of the four CD4+ subsets in Type 1 diabetes patients.

The isolated RNA, all of it, was reverse transcribed, so expressed TCRB transcripts were what got sequenced. Sequenced by immunoSEQ multiplex PCR; TCRdb stores in-frame clones only, minus some. This table holds 600,000 to 700,000 clones, about an eighth found once. Input material: naive CD4+ T cells from blood. V usage is TRBV9 and J usage is TRBJ1-2; a possible D gene is TRBD1 (5 bases). The sequence was collected from a young man with type 1 diabetes. The CDR3 DNA reads TGTGCCAGCAGCGCGGCGGGACGGAACTATGGCTACACCTTC. It codes for CASSAAGRNYGYTF.